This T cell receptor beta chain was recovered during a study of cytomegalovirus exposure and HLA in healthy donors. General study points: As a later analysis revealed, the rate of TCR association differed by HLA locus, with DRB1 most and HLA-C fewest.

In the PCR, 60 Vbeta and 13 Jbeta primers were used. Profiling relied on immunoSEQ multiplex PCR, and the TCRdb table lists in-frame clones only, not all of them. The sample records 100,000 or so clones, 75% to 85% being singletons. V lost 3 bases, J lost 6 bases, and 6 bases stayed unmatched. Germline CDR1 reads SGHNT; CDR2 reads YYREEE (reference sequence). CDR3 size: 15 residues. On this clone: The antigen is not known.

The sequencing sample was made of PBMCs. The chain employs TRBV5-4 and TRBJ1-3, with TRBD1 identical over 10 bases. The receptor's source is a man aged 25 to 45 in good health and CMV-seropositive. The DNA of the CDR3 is TGTGCCAGCAGCTCGGGACAGGGGACCGAAAACACCATATATTTT. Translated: CASSSGQGTENTIYF. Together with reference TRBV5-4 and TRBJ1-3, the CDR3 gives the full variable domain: ETGVTQSPTHLIKTRGQQVTLRCSSQSGHNTVSWYQQALGQGPQFIFQYYREEENGRGNFPPRFSGLQFPNYSSELNVNALELDDSALYLCASSSGQGTENTIYFGEGSWLTVV.